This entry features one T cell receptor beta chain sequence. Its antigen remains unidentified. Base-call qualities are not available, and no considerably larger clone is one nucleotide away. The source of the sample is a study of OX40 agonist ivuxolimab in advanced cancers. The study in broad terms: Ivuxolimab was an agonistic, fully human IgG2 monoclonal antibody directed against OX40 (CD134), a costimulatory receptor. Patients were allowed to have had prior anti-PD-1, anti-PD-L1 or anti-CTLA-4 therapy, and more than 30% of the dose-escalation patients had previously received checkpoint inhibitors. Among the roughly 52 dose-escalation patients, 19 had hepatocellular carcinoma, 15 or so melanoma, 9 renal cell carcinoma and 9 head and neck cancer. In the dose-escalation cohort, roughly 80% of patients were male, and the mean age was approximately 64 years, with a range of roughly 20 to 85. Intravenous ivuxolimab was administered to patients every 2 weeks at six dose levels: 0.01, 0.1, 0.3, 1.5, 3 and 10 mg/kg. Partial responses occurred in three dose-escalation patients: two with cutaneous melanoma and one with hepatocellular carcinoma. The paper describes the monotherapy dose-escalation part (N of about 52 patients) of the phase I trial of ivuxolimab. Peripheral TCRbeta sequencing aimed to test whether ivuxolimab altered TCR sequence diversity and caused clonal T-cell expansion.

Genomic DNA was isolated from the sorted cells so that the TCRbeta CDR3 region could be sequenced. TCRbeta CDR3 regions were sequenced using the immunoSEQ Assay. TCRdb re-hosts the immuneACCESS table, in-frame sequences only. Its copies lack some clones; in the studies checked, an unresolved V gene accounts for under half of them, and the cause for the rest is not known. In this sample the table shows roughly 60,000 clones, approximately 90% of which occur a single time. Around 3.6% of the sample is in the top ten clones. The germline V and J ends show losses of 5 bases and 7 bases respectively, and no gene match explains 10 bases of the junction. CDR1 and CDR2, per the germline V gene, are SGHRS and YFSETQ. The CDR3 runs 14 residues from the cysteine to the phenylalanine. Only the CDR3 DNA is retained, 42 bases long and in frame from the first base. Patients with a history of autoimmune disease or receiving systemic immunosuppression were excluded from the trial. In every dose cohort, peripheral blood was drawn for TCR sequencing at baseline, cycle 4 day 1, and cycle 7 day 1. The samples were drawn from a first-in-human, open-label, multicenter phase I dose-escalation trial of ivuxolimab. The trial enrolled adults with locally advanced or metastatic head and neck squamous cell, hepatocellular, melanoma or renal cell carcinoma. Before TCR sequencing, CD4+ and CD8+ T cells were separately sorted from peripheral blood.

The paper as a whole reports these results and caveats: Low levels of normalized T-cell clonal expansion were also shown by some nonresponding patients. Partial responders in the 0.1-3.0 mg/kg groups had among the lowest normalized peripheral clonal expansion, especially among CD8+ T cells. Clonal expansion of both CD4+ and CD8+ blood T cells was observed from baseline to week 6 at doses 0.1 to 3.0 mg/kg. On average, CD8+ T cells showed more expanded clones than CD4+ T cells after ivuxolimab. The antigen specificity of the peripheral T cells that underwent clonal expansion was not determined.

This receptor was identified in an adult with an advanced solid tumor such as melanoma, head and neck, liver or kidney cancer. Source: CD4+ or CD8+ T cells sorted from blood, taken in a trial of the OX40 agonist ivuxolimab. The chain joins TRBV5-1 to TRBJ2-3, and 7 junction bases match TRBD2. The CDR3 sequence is CASRETSNPNTQYF. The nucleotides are TGCGCCAGCAGGGAGACTAGCAATCCTAATACGCAGTATTTT.